The 7 T cell receptor beta chains listed next were all sequenced from one sample in a study of cytomegalovirus exposure and HLA in healthy donors. In the PCR, 60 Vbeta and 13 Jbeta primers were used. Here immunoSEQ multiplex PCR was the method, and the copy in TCRdb shows in-frame clones only, minus some. This sample carries approximately 150,000 clones, approximately 78% of them seen once, and the ten largest clones take around 2.5%. The specimen sequenced was PBMCs. The receptor set was obtained from a woman younger than 30 in good health and CMV-seropositive.

CDR3 in amino acids: CASHTGGMADTIYF. The DNA of the CDR3 is TGCGCCAGCCACACAGGGGGAATGGCGGACACCATATATTTT. The chain carries TRBV5-1 and TRBJ1-3, with 8 bases matching TRBD1. In germline, CDR1 is SGHRS, CDR2 YFSETQ. The trim removed 7 bases at V and 8 bases at J, leaving 11 bases unmatched. The length of the CDR3 is 14 residues.

The rearrangement links TRBV30 to TRBJ1-6, with TRBD1 matching over 9 bases. CDR1 and CDR2 (germline): GTSNPN, SVGIG (reference sequence). J was trimmed by 6 bases and V by 2 bases; bases with no gene match: 14. The CDR3 spans 18 residues. The CDR3 region has the DNA TGTGCCTGGAGTTGGGGGGTCGGACAGGGGTTGTTTAATTCACCCCTCCACTTT. This codes for CAWSWGVGQGLFNSPLHF.

CDR3 loop: CTSSQVLVAGKNTGELFF. The CDR3 DNA reads as TGCACCAGCAGCCAAGTCCTAGTAGCGGGGAAGAACACCGGGGAGCTGTTTTTT. The chain links TRBV1 to TRBJ2-2; the D segment call TRBD2 is taken from the table without a DNA check. TRBV1 counts as a pseudogene. The CDR3 contains 18 residues.

The chain is built from TRBV27 and TRBJ1-6; 11 bases agree with TRBD1. Germline V gene sequence: CDR1 MNHEY, CDR2 SMNVEV (reference sequence). J was trimmed by 9 bases and V by 6 bases; bases with no gene match: 10. The CDR3 loop spans 16 amino acids. CDR3 amino acids: CASRLVPGQGGSPLHF. In nucleotides, the CDR3 is TGTGCCAGCAGATTAGTACCGGGACAGGGGGGTTCACCCCTCCACTTT.

The chain uses TRBV5-1 and TRBJ1-4; tentatively, D is TRBD1 (5 bases). The CDR3 sequence is 16 residues long. Trimming stripped 4 bases from V and 6 bases from J, with 19 bases between. In germline, CDR1 is SGHRS, CDR2 YFSETQ. The CDR3 is CASSTLGGKSHEKLFF. CDR3 DNA sequence: TGCGCCAGCAGCACCCTTGGGGGGAAATCCCATGAAAAACTGTTTTTT. Using reference TRBV5-1 and TRBJ1-4 for the parts outside the CDR3, the full variable domain is KAGVTQTPRYLIKTRGQQVTLSCSPISGHRSVSWYQQTPGQGLQFLFEYFSETQRNKGNFPGRFSGRQFSNSRSEMNVSTLELGDSALYLCASSTLGGKSHEKLFFGSGTQLSVL.

V and J are TRBV28 and TRBJ2-7, with unresolved D. The ends were cut back, 3 bases at V and 3 bases at J, with 9 bases in the middle. Per the germline V gene, CDR1 is MDHEN and CDR2 is SYDVKM. CDR3 length: 13 amino acids. Written as DNA, the CDR3 is TGTGCCAGCAGTTTGGGCCAGTACTACGAGCAGTACTTC. It encodes CASSLGQYYEQYF.

This chain joins TRBV18 and TRBJ2-7; TRBD1 aligns across 7 bases. V lost 3 bases to trimming and J lost 3 bases; unmatched junction nucleotides: 5. The CDR3 consists of 14 residues. Germline values: CDR1 KGHSH, CDR2 LQKENI. The CDR3 is CASSPSTGNYEQYF. CDR3 bases: TGTGCCAGCTCACCCTCGACAGGGAACTACGAGCAGTACTTC. Drawing the rest from reference TRBV18 and TRBJ2-7, the complete variable domain is NAGVMQNPRHLVRRRGQEARLRCSPMKGHSHVYWYRQLPEEGLKFMVYLQKENIIDESGMPKERFSAEFPKEGPSILRIQQVVRGDSAAYFCASSPSTGNYEQYFGPGTRLTVT.